These 7 T cell receptor beta chains were sequenced from one sample in a study of T-cell memory formation after mild COVID-19. TCRdb used MiXCR to reprocess the 5' RACE reads, holding one entry per CDR3 protein. The top ten hold 13% to 15% of the sample, which has around 150,000 distinct CDR3 sequences, approximately 14% seen once. Sequencing used PBMCs or a T cell subset sorted from them (not recorded which). Receptors were obtained from an adult woman who had mild COVID-19 (a few samples of this study predate the infection). Cell type and time point are not known.

This clonotype occurred a few times. This chain links TRBV12-3 or TRBV12-4 with TRBJ2-3; D is undetermined. The CDR3 has 14 amino acids. Trimming left V 1 base short and J 4 bases short, with 9 bases between. In nucleotides, the CDR3 is TGTGCCAGCAGTTTAGACCTAACCTCAGATACGCAGTATTTT. Translating gives CASSLDLTSDTQYF.

The chain has TRBV12-3 or TRBV12-4 and TRBJ1-1; no clear D. CDR3 size: 14 residues. Trimming took off 6 bases at V and 1 base at J, with 12 bases between the two ends. CDR3 loop: CASSLYSGNTEAFF. CDR3 nucleotide sequence: TGTGCCAGCAGCCTCTACAGTGGGAACACTGAAGCTTTCTTT.

This clonotype was counted only a few times. The rearrangement uses TRBV6-6 and TRBJ2-7, with D possibly matching TRBD1 (5 bases). V lost 6 bases to trimming and J lost 8 bases, with 17 bases between them. The CDR3 spans 13 residues. CDR1 and CDR2 from the germline V gene are MNHNY and SVGAGI (reference sequence). The CDR3 nucleotides read TGTGCCAGCAGGATGGACCGACAGCGTCAGCAGTACTTC. This encodes CASRMDRQRQQYF.

Note on this clonotype: This sequence may be a read error, since a much larger clone differs from it by one base. The genes are TRBV7-6 and TRBJ2-1; TRBD1 matches 9 bases. Per germline, CDR1 SGHVS and CDR2 FNYEAQ. With V trimmed by 1 base and J by 6 bases, 4 bases remained unmatched. This CDR3 has 15 amino acids. The CDR3 nucleotides are TGTGCCAGCAGCTTAGTCGGGACAGGGTGCAATGAGCAGTTCTTC. It yields the protein CASSLVGTGCNEQFF.

This clonotype was recorded a few times. The chain recombines TRBV12-3 or TRBV12-4 with TRBJ2-1; D may correspond to TRBD1 or TRBD2 (5 bases each). V gave up 8 bases and J gave up 0 bases, with 23 bases separating them. The CDR3 contains 18 residues. CDR3 DNA: TGTGCCAGCGGTACACGCAGGTTCTATGGGACCTCCTACAATGAGCAGTTCTTC. Amino acids: CASGTRRFYGTSYNEQFF.

The V call is TRBV24-1, the J call TRBJ2-3, with unresolved D. The CDR3 is 17 residues long. CDR1 is KGHDR and CDR2 is SFDVKD in the germline V gene. V lost 4 bases, J lost 2 bases, and 18 bases lay in between. As DNA, the CDR3 is TGTGCCACCAGTGAGACACGGAGCGTTCCCTTCACAGATACGCAGTATTTT. Translated: CATSETRSVPFTDTQYF.

This clonotype was seen at least ten times. The chain couples TRBV7-9 to TRBJ2-3, with D perhaps assigned TRBD1 or TRBD2 (5 bases each). Trimming removed 5 bases at V and 0 bases at J, with 6 bases between. The germline V gene encodes CDR1 SEHNR and CDR2 FQNEAQ (reference sequence). The CDR3 runs to 13 residues. For the CDR3, the DNA is TGTGCCAGCAGCAGGGACAGCACAGATACGCAGTATTTT. As protein: CASSRDSTDTQYF.